This T cell receptor (beta chain) was sequenced for a study of cytomegalovirus exposure and HLA in healthy donors (dated by TCRdb to about 2017). Regarding the research as a whole: An earlier analysis of 587 of the donors reported roughly 300 Gb of sequence data and 95 million to 140 million unique TCR beta sequences obtained from some 200 million T cells. A later genetic analysis took genome-wide SNP genotypes for about 55% of the 666 donors and used that subset as a discovery cohort. The aim of the study was to test whether cataloging public T cell receptors could identify signatures of past pathogen exposure. Approximately 300 gigabases of sequencing data and 70 million to 100 million unique TCR sequences made up an early release that covered under 750 HLA-typed donors. Along with the approximately 600-subject first cohort, a separate validation cohort of around 110 different subjects was used. Among 398 genotyped donors of the cohort, an average of around 240,000 unique TCR beta nucleotide sequences was sequenced per donor, of which approximately 18% were non-productive. A handful of DR-DQ haplotypes were treated as single units for association and clustering because of strong linkage in the cohort. Every discovery cohort repertoire had been produced on one sequencing platform. In a later analysis, previously published TCR beta repertoires from hundreds of donors were re-analyzed and high-resolution HLA genotyping was added so that TCR occurrence patterns could be studied. The study used immunosequencing to profile the T cell repertoires of 670 or so subjects and linked those repertoires to cytomegalovirus serostatus. The study combined high-throughput TCR immunosequencing, statistical association of individual TCRs with disease status, and machine learning to predict cytomegalovirus infection status. In the later analysis, no new phenotypic data were used to find candidate immune exposures; instead, reliance was placed on TCR beta sequences and their occurrence across donors. Class I and class II HLA loci were covered by the typing at four-digit resolution. The genetic ancestry cluster associated with self-reported Caucasian donors included around 76% of the roughly 400 genotyped donors. Typing coverage varied by locus: roughly 620-640 donors for A, B, C, DRB1 and DQB1; approximately 500 for DQA1; 600 to 610 for DPA1; 400 to 480 for DPB1. Donor age, sex, ethnicity and CMV serostatus were compiled alongside the repertoire data. An earlier analysis of roughly 600 of the donors used high-throughput TCR beta sequencing to judge whether each TCR beta V gene segment behaved as functional or pseudogenic.

In total, about 650 healthy bone marrow donors made up the cohort. All cohort members were sampled while nominally healthy, although unrecorded immune exposures were likely present. The donor tested CMV seropositive and was one of the 289 seropositive cohort members. Each donor provided a peripheral blood sample, and peripheral blood mononuclear cells were used for TCR beta sequencing. The Qiagen DNeasy Blood Extraction Kit was used to extract genomic DNA from the blood cell samples. About this clone: Its antigen is not yet known. Base qualities are missing; no much larger clone stands one base away.

Trimming accounts for 8 bases at V and 1 base at J, while the number of junction bases matched to no gene is 5. Spanning cysteine to phenylalanine, the CDR3 consists of 14 amino acids. Kept here is only the CDR3 DNA, which spans 42 bases and is read in frame from base 1. CDR1 and CDR2, per the germline V gene (reference sequence), are LNHDA and SQIVND. On the study overall, not on this receptor specifically: In vitro tests confirmed that three of the cytomegalovirus-associated TCR beta chains recognize cytomegalovirus antigens. Because HLA typing was missing for some donors at each locus, association tests included only the typed subset. In a later genetic analysis, fewer N-insertions in productive TCRs were reported among donors in an Asian-associated ancestry cluster than the 666-donor mean. A cluster of highly shared sequence variants was judged likely to be a technical artifact of the sequencing pipeline. The authors suggested that the approach could potentially be generalized to other disease states and immunological phenotypes. Assigning TCR associations to individual alleles was difficult when HLA alleles, especially DR and DQ, strongly co-occurred. A later analysis reported that several top co-occurrence clusters appeared linked to parvovirus B19, influenza, CMV and Epstein-Barr virus. A total of around 150 TCR beta chains were listed by the study as associated with cytomegalovirus. In a later analysis, HLA-associated TCR beta chains showed more clonal expansion and lower generation probabilities than non-associated chains that were equally common. According to a later analysis, most CMV-associated TCR beta chains appeared to be HLA-restricted, and the HLA associations seemed to be driven largely by CMV exposure. Presence/absence analyses assumed roughly uniform sequencing depth across donors, an assumption that may not hold. In both the original and validation cohorts, the classifier was reported to diagnose cytomegalovirus status with high specificity and sensitivity. In a later genetic analysis, a missense DCLRE1C variant was associated with V-gene and J-gene trimming of TCR beta chains, and the association was replicated in an independent cohort. Linkage disequilibrium might explain the correlated functional status among segregating V segments, but an unknown experimental factor could not be excluded. In this cohort, only TCR beta chains were sequenced, and detectable features were limited by the absence of alpha or paired-chain data. Broadly in line with IMGT annotations, most TCR beta V segments showed up in productive rearrangements about 90% or about 30% of the time in an earlier analysis of roughly 590 of the donors. In a later analysis, the rate of TCR association differed among HLA loci, with DRB1 alleles having the most associated TCRs and HLA-C alleles having the fewest. Seventeen rarely observed V segments, including chromosome 9 orphons, were excluded from the earlier analysis of several hundred of the donors because counts were too low. For the cohort, immune exposure information was limited to CMV serostatus. A later analysis associated some 17,000 TCR beta sequences with specific HLA alleles at a false discovery rate of 0.05. Across donors, most TCR sequences were observed very rarely, whereas some public TCRs were present in many individuals. A further reported finding was that TCR beta sequences accurately predicted the HLA-A and HLA-B alleles for most subjects in the first cohort. Because the 87-base-pair reads could not distinguish some IMGT-functional V segments, including TRBV6-2 and TRBV6-3, those segments were excluded.

The protocol used for the library was the immunoSEQ multiplex PCR assay. The multiplex PCR relied on a mix of 60 forward primers for TCR Vbeta segments and 13 reverse primers for TCR Jbeta segments. The CDR3 region of rearranged TCR beta genes was amplified from genomic DNA with a multiplex PCR assay. The Illumina HiSeq System was used to sequence the amplified TCR beta libraries as 87-base-pair reads. The study's processing was this. A later analysis counted approximately 84 million unique TCR beta chains across the 666 repertoires, and 9 million to 14 million of these chains were shared by at least two donors. Raw reads were error-corrected and collapsed into unique sequences with a nearest-neighbor algorithm that merged closely related sequences to remove PCR and sequencing errors. V, D and J gene segments were assigned by aligning CDR3 sequences to IMGT reference sequences. For a sequence to be retained, at least a six-nucleotide match to both a V gene segment and a J gene segment was required. Rearrangements were classified as productive when the CDR3 lacked stop codons and remained in frame with V and J, and all other rearrangements were classified as non-productive. CDR3 was defined by IMGT convention, running from the second conserved V-encoded cysteine to the conserved J-encoded phenylalanine. In an earlier analysis of 550 to 650 of the donors, sequences lacking an unambiguous match to a single V gene segment were excluded. An earlier analysis of several hundred of the donors called V segments functional above 56.7% productive rearrangements and segregating when the between-donor standard deviation exceeded 5%. A statistical classification framework was built for diagnosing cytomegalovirus status from the catalog of TCR beta chain sequences. In a later analysis, V and J genes were assigned by comparing TCR nucleotide sequences against IMGT/GENE-DB human TR gene sequences. Using the TCRdist pipeline, a later analysis assigned CDR3 sequences along with most-parsimonious VDJ recombination scenarios. A later analysis defined each TCR beta chain by its CDR3 amino acid sequence plus V-gene family, and excluded reads lacking a unique V-gene family. To address suspected cross-contamination and a sequencing artifact, a later analysis removed 450 to 700 highly shared, low-generation-probability nucleotide sequences. In a later analysis, a clonal expansion index for each public chain was calculated from normalized within-repertoire ranks of inferred template counts. Generation probabilities in a later analysis came from a VDJ recombination model fitted to out-of-frame rearrangements, and those results were checked against IGoR. In a later analysis, hypergeometric tests were used to score TCR-TCR, TCR-HLA and TCR-CMV co-occurrence, with a repertoire-size bias correction applied to TCR pairs. To estimate false discovery rates, a later analysis permuted the HLA or CMV assignments 20 times. A later analysis grouped co-occurring TCRs with DBSCAN, adding TCRdist sequence similarity when clustering within HLA-allele-positive subsets. Repertoires with fewer than 30,000 or more than 120,000 public chains were left out of co-occurrence clustering, as were five repertoires with anomalous nucleotide sharing. TCRdb took over this immuneACCESS table, retaining in-frame rearrangements with V and J assigned. Such tables are incomplete; in checked studies, under half of the missing clones stem from an unresolved V gene, and the remainder is unexplained. That table furnishes V, J and clone size, whereas the DNA furnished D and trimming. This sample comprises about 190,000 clones, around 75% of them detected only once. The leading ten clones occupy about 3.1% of the sample.

The sequenced sample was PBMCs. This TCR was recovered from a woman in her twenties or thirties in good health and CMV-seropositive. This chain joins TRBV19 to TRBJ1-1, and 9 bases in between align with TRBD1. The bases are TGTGCCAGTCGAGGGGACAGGGAGAACACTGAAGCTTTCTTT. It is translated as CASRGDRENTEAFF.